The source of this T cell receptor beta chain is a study of blood T cell repertoires in COVID-19. In the original analysis: Estimation of nucleated cell counts was performed using reference gene primer amplification. TCRdb's table, derived via immunoSEQ multiplex PCR, lists solely in-frame clones and lacks some. The D gene and trimming were derived from the DNA, and the V and J assignments and clone size from that table. The table records 200,000 or so clones, 86% of them present only once. The CDR3 runs 16 residues. The germline gives CDR1 LNHDA, CDR2 SQIVND (reference sequence). Trimming removed 1 base at V and 5 bases at J, with 18 bases between.

The chain combines TRBV19 with TRBJ2-7; TRBD1 might be the D (5 bases). The sequencing input was PBMCs or T cells enriched from blood (not recorded which). The TCR comes from a woman aged 40 to 50 with acute COVID-19. CDR3 in DNA: TGTGCCAGTAGTATAGGGGCAGGGCGCTTCGGAGACGAGCAGTACTTC. Amino acid sequence: CASSIGAGRFGDEQYF.